Below are 10 T cell receptor beta chains sequenced from a single sample in a study of T cells in narcolepsy listed by TCRdb under 2018. To prepare the library, the immunoSEQ multiplex PCR assay was applied. Not all clones reach the TCRdb copy of this immuneACCESS table, which keeps in-frame sequences only. Checked studies attribute under half of the gap to unresolved V genes and leave the rest unexplained. The sample profile shows over 25,000 clones; approximately 80% of them were found once. The ten largest clones add up to nearly 3.5% of the sample. Material: CD45RA- memory CD4+ T cells from PBMCs. This specimen's cell subset or site label, interpreted: memory T cells sorted ex vivo from peripheral blood. These receptors all come from a human donor with narcolepsy.

Within the sample, this clone is medium-sized. The chain joins TRBV18 to TRBJ1-1; D may be TRBD1 (5 bases). The CDR3 is made up of 15 amino acids. Trimming stripped 6 bases from V and 5 bases from J, with 19 bases between. Germline CDR1 is KGHSH and CDR2 is LQKENI. The DNA of the CDR3 is TGTGCCAGCTCTGATGGAGGGGCGGTCGGTACTGAAGCTTTCTTT. It is translated as CASSDGGAVGTEAFF.

V and J are TRBV19 and TRBJ1-6; D may be TRBD1 (5 bases). The V end was cut by 6 bases, the J end by 8 bases, with 17 bases between. Per germline, CDR1 LNHDA and CDR2 SQIVND (reference sequence). The CDR3 extends over 15 amino acids. CDR3 coding DNA: TGTGCCAGTAGATTACAGGCGGTGGGTGATTCACCCCTCCACTTT. Residues: CASRLQAVGDSPLHF.

In its sample, this clone was seen a few times. CDR3 in amino acids: CASSYFAETGGYTF. The CDR3 bases are TGTGCCAGCAGTTACTTCGCTGAGACAGGGGGCTACACCTTC. The chain couples TRBV6-6 to TRBJ1-2; 7 bases are shared with TRBD1. Trimming cost V 1 base and J 8 bases; bases outside gene matches: 7. The CDR3 has 14 residues. Germline V gene lookup returns CDR1 MNHNY and CDR2 SVGAGI (reference sequence).

This clone was counted a few times. The chain has TRBV11-1 and TRBJ2-2; D may be TRBD2 (6 bases). The CDR3 has 12 residues. Germline CDR1 and CDR2: SGHAT and FQDESV (reference sequence). V was pared by 9 bases and J by 8 bases, with 13 bases between. Here the CDR3 DNA reads TGTGCCAGTCAGATCGGAGGGGGGGAGCTGTTTTTT. Protein product: CASQIGGGELFF.

The genes are TRBV5-4 and TRBJ2-3; D may be TRBD1 (5 bases). The germline gives CDR1 SGHNT, CDR2 YYREEE (reference sequence). V was pared by 0 bases and J by 3 bases, with 14 bases between. The CDR3 is 16 residues long. CDR3 in amino acids: CASSLGWAGSTDTQYF. In DNA, the CDR3 is TGTGCCAGCAGCTTGGGGTGGGCAGGGTCGACAGATACGCAGTATTTT.

This clone was counted once. This chain joins TRBV6-5 and TRBJ2-7, with TRBD1 matching over 9 bases. V gave up 5 bases and J gave up 6 bases; unmatched junction bases: 2. Germline CDR1 reads MNHEY; CDR2 reads SVGAGI. The CDR3 has 12 residues. CDR3 residues: CASSEQGAEQYF. In DNA form, the CDR3 reads TGTGCCAGCAGTGAACAGGGGGCCGAGCAGTACTTC.

In its sample, this clone was seen a few times. The CDR3 loop reads CASSLGWGDNTGELFF. The CDR3 region has the DNA TGTGCCAGCAGCTTAGGTTGGGGGGACAACACCGGGGAGCTGTTTTTT. This sequence joins TRBV7-9 and TRBJ2-2, with D perhaps TRBD2 (6 bases). V lost 1 base and J 2 bases, leaving 11 bases between the germline ends. CDR1 and CDR2 from the germline V gene are SEHNR and FQNEAQ (reference sequence). The CDR3 extends over 16 amino acids.

This chain links TRBV2 with TRBJ2-2; D is ambiguous. CDR3 size: 13 residues. Germline V gene lookup returns CDR1 SNHLY and CDR2 FYNNEI. The V end lost 7 bases, the J end lost 1 base, and 7 bases lay between the germline ends. This chain's CDR3 is CASNIGNTGELFF. The CDR3 region has the DNA TGTGCCAGCAACATCGGGAACACCGGGGAGCTGTTTTTT.

The chain couples TRBV5-4 to TRBJ2-1; TRBD2 agrees at 8 bases. The CDR3 is made up of 15 amino acids. From germline, CDR1 is SGHNT and CDR2 YYREEE (reference sequence). The junction had 9 bases not matched to a gene; V was cut back by 2 bases and J by 8 bases. This CDR3 is CASSFSGAFFDEQFF. CDR3 DNA: TGTGCCAGCAGCTTTAGCGGGGCTTTCTTCGATGAGCAGTTCTTC.

This chain connects TRBV15 to TRBJ2-5, with 15 bases identical to TRBD2. Germline V gene lookup returns CDR1 LNHNV and CDR2 YYDKDF (reference sequence). V lost 1 base, J lost 11 bases, and 14 bases stayed unmatched. The CDR3 spans 18 residues. The CDR3 sequence: CATSRARTSGGAGYGQYF. For the CDR3, the DNA is TGTGCCACCAGCAGAGCCCGGACTAGCGGGGGGGCCGGGTACGGGCAGTACTTC.